Each of the 27 T cell receptor beta chains below was sequenced from the same sample in a study of OX40 agonist ivuxolimab in advanced cancers. The method was immunoSEQ multiplex PCR; TCRdb's version includes in-frame clones alone and lacks a portion of them. The data show some 80,000 clones, roughly 93% seen once. The specimen comprised CD4+ or CD8+ T cells sorted from blood, sampled in a trial of the OX40 agonist ivuxolimab. The receptors come from an adult with an advanced solid tumor such as melanoma, head and neck, liver or kidney cancer.

The chain joins TRBV6-1 to TRBJ2-5; TRBD2 aligns across 9 bases. Trimming at V came to 2 bases and at J to 5 bases, leaving 6 bases not matched to a gene. The CDR3 is 15 amino acids. Germline CDR1 and CDR2: MNHNS and SASEGT. CDR3 residues: CASSERRGGGETQYF. The CDR3 DNA is TGTGCCAGCAGTGAAAGGCGGGGGGGCGGGGAGACCCAGTACTTC.

The rearrangement joins TRBV19 to TRBJ2-5; possible D gene TRBD2, 5 bases. The CDR3 spans 17 residues. Trimming cost V 3 bases and J 5 bases, with 22 bases left between them. CDR1 LNHDA and CDR2 SQIVND come from the germline V gene (reference sequence). The CDR3 nucleotides are TGTGCCAGTAGTATCGATACCCCTAGCACTGGTTGGGAGACCCAGTACTTC. This gives the protein CASSIDTPSTGWETQYF. Combining the CDR3 with reference TRBV19 and TRBJ2-5 gives the whole variable domain DGGITQSPKYLFRKEGQNVTLSCEQNLNHDAMYWYRQDPGQGLRLIYYSQIVNDFQKGDIAEGYSVSREKKESFPLTVTSAQKNPTAFYLCASSIDTPSTGWETQYFGPGTRLLVL.

The CDR3 sequence is CASTLTGGNQPQHF. CDR3 nucleotides: TGTGCCAGCACCCTGACAGGCGGCAATCAGCCCCAGCATTTT. This chain connects TRBV28 to TRBJ1-5; D might be TRBD1 (6 bases). From germline, CDR1 is MDHEN and CDR2 SYDVKM. There are 14 residues in the CDR3. The germline V and J ends were trimmed by 7 bases and 2 bases, with 12 bases remaining between them. Full variable domain (rest looked up from reference TRBV28 and TRBJ1-5): DVKVTQSSRYLVKRTGEKVFLECVQDMDHENMFWYRQDPGLGLRLIYFSYDVKMKEKGDIPEGYSVSREKKERFSLILESASTNQTSMYLCASTLTGGNQPQHFGDGTRLSIL.

The rearrangement joins TRBV18 to TRBJ2-7, with 8 bases aligning to TRBD2. The J segment lost 7 bases and the V segment lost 3 bases, leaving 8 bases of the junction unmatched. CDR1 is KGHSH, CDR2 LQKENI, per germline. The CDR3 consists of 14 residues. In DNA, the CDR3 is TGTGCCAGCTCACCTGGCGGGGGGACTTGGGAGCAGTACTTC. This gives the protein CASSPGGGTWEQYF.

The V and J genes are TRBV10-2 and TRBJ2-7; the D gene is possibly TRBD2 (7 bases). The CDR3 consists of 15 residues. From germline, CDR1 is WSHSY and CDR2 SAAADI. Trimming cost V 7 bases and J 2 bases, with 18 bases left between them. CDR3 in amino acids: CASTSIRGGAYEQYF. The CDR3 DNA sequence: TGCGCCAGCACCAGCATACGAGGGGGGGCCTACGAGCAGTACTTC.

The genes are TRBV27 and TRBJ1-2; D possibly corresponds to TRBD1 (6 bases). The CDR3 is 13 residues long. Trimming left V 2 bases short and J 8 bases short, with 12 bases between. Germline V gene sequence: CDR1 MNHEY, CDR2 SMNVEV (reference sequence). The CDR3, as DNA: TGTGCCAGCAGTTTAAACGGACAGAGGGGCTACACCTTC. It encodes CASSLNGQRGYTF.

The chain has TRBV5-6 and TRBJ2-7; D might be TRBD1 (6 bases). This CDR3 spans 14 amino acids. Germline CDR1 is SGHDT and CDR2 is YYEEEE. V lost 0 bases to trimming and J lost 3 bases, with 10 bases between them. The CDR3 sequence is CASSLGTALYEQYF. Written as DNA, the CDR3 is TGTGCCAGCAGCTTGGGGACAGCACTCTACGAGCAGTACTTC.

CDR3: CASRKGQGDDGYTF. The CDR3 bases are TGTGCCAGCAGGAAGGGGCAGGGGGACGATGGCTACACCTTC. The chain uses TRBV27 and TRBJ1-2, with 7 bases that match TRBD1. There are 14 residues in the CDR3. CDR1 and CDR2 (germline): MNHEY, SMNVEV (reference sequence). V lost 6 bases and J lost 6; bases outside the gene matches: 10.

This chain uses TRBV4-1 with TRBJ2-1, with a weak D call TRBD2 (6 bases). This CDR3 has 15 amino acids. The V gene lost 2 bases and the J gene lost 3 bases, with 11 bases spanning the gap. The germline V gene has CDR1 MGHRA and CDR2 YSYEKL. The CDR3 reads CASSQPAGIYNEQFF. In DNA form, the CDR3 reads TGCGCCAGCAGCCAACCGGCGGGGATCTACAATGAGCAGTTCTTC.

The V call is TRBV7-2, the J call TRBJ2-5; TRBD2 aligns across 8 bases. V shed 2 bases, J shed 3 bases, and the junction held 8 bases outside the gene matches. Germline V CDR1 and CDR2: SGHTA, FQGNSA. The CDR3 has 16 amino acids. CDR3 coding DNA: TGTGCCAGCAGCTTAAGGGCGGGGGGTTGGAAAGAGACCCAGTACTTC. This translates into CASSLRAGGWKETQYF.

The chain carries TRBV5-1 and TRBJ2-7; 9 bases map to TRBD1. V lost 0 bases to trimming and J lost 7 bases; unmatched junction nucleotides: 8. In germline, CDR1 is SGHRS, CDR2 YFSETQ. This CDR3 spans 15 amino acids. The DNA of the CDR3 is TGCGCCAGCAGCTTGGAAGGGACAGGGTGGGTTGAGCAGTACTTC. Translated: CASSLEGTGWVEQYF. Looking up the rest from reference TRBV5-1 and TRBJ2-7 gives the full variable domain: KAGVTQTPRYLIKTRGQQVTLSCSPISGHRSVSWYQQTPGQGLQFLFEYFSETQRNKGNFPGRFSGRQFSNSRSEMNVSTLELGDSALYLCASSLEGTGWVEQYFGPGTRLTVT.

The chain has TRBV5-4 and TRBJ2-1, with D possibly matching TRBD1 (5 bases). Germline CDR1 SGHNT, CDR2 YYREEE (reference sequence). This CDR3 has 17 residues. The V and J ends lost 0 bases and 12 bases respectively, with 25 bases between them. The CDR3 DNA is TGTGCCAGCAGCTTGGGAGATCCGGACATCCGAGTAGAAGGGCAGTTCTTC. This sequence encodes CASSLGDPDIRVEGQFF.

The V gene is TRBV10-3, the J gene TRBJ2-2; D not resolved. The length of the CDR3 is 12 residues. Trimming took off 8 bases at V and 4 bases at J, with 8 bases between the two ends. Per the germline V gene, CDR1 is ENHRY and CDR2 is SYGVKD. The CDR3 coding sequence is TGTGCCATCGGGCCAGTCACCGGGGAGCTGTTTTTT. It is translated as CAIGPVTGELFF.

This clone was observed once. The gene calls are TRBV6-5 and TRBJ2-1, with 13 bases aligning to TRBD2. CDR3 length: 16 amino acids. Germline CDR1 MNHEY, CDR2 SVGAGI. Losses at the gene ends were 3 bases for V and 4 bases for J; bases not matched to a gene: 3. As DNA, the CDR3 is TGTGCCAGCAGTTATCGGACTAGCGGGGGATACAATGAGCAGTTCTTC. Protein sequence: CASSYRTSGGYNEQFF.

The chain employs TRBV5-5 and TRBJ2-1, with D possibly being TRBD1 (6 bases). Between the trimmed V and J ends, which lost 0 bases and 6 bases, there was a span of 7 bases. The CDR3 is 13 amino acids. Germline assignment: CDR1 SGHKS and CDR2 YYEKEE (reference sequence). The CDR3 DNA is TGTGCCAGCAGCTTGGGACAGGTCAATGAGCAGTTCTTC. It translates to CASSLGQVNEQFF.

This rearrangement joins TRBV4-1 to TRBJ2-7; TRBD1 agrees at 9 bases. CDR1 MGHRA and CDR2 YSYEKL come from the germline V gene. This CDR3 has 15 residues. The V and J ends lost 0 bases and 6 bases, in that order; junction bases with no gene match: 6. Written as DNA, the CDR3 is TGCGCCAGCAGCCAAGATCGGACAGGGGTTGGCGAGCAGTACTTC. As protein: CASSQDRTGVGEQYF.

CDR3 in amino acids: CSARAIYEQYF. As DNA, the CDR3 is TGCAGTGCGCGGGCCATATACGAGCAGTACTTC. This chain joins TRBV20-1 and TRBJ2-7, with D possibly matching TRBD2 (5 bases). The CDR3 is 11 amino acids. Per germline, CDR1 DFQATT and CDR2 SNEGSKA (reference sequence). Trimming shortened V by 6 bases and J by 4 bases, and 10 bases separated the two germline ends.

The rearrangement joins TRBV2 to TRBJ2-7; 12 bases align to TRBD1. Germline lookup yields CDR1 SNHLY and CDR2 FYNNEI. This CDR3 comprises 15 residues. Trimming cost V 5 bases and J 4 bases; bases outside gene matches: 6. CDR3 sequence: CASSTPGQGAYEQYF. As DNA, the CDR3 is TGTGCCAGCAGTACACCGGGACAGGGGGCATACGAGCAGTACTTC.

This rearrangement joins TRBV27 to TRBJ1-1, with 9 bases fitting TRBD1. CDR1 is MNHEY, CDR2 SMNVEV, per germline (reference sequence). The CDR3 totals 16 residues. Losses at the gene ends were 5 bases for V and 0 bases for J; bases not matched to a gene: 7. Written as DNA, the CDR3 is TGTGCCAGCAGTACCGGACAGGGGACGCTGAACACTGAAGCTTTCTTT. Its translation: CASSTGQGTLNTEAFF.

The CDR3 is CAWRAPLSGNSPLHF. Written as DNA, the CDR3 is TGTGCCTGGAGGGCACCACTTTCAGGGAATTCACCCCTCCACTTT. The chain joins TRBV30 to TRBJ1-6; perhaps TRBD1 as D (5 bases). This CDR3 comprises 15 residues. V shed 3 bases and J shed 7 bases, with 16 bases lying between them. Germline assignment: CDR1 GTSNPN and CDR2 SVGIG (reference sequence).

The J gene is TRBJ1-1, the V gene TRBV5-1, with D unresolved. CDR1 and CDR2 from the germline V gene are SGHRS and YFSETQ. This CDR3 contains 14 residues. V lost 1 base and J 3 bases, leaving 10 bases between the germline ends. The CDR3 DNA reads TGCGCCAGCAGCTTGAAAGGGAAGGACACTGAAGCTTTCTTT. Amino acids: CASSLKGKDTEAFF.

The V gene is TRBV5-5, the J gene TRBJ2-4, with TRBD1 as a possible D gene (5 bases). Trimming removed 5 bases from V and 0 bases from J, with 12 bases in between. The CDR3 is 15 residues long. Germline lookup yields CDR1 SGHKS and CDR2 YYEKEE (reference sequence). CDR3 loop: CASSAIQGAKNIQYF. The CDR3 DNA reads TGTGCCAGCAGTGCCATCCAGGGAGCCAAAAACATTCAGTACTTC.

This chain joins TRBV27 and TRBJ1-6; no definite D call. Germline V CDR1 and CDR2: MNHEY, SMNVEV (reference sequence). CDR3 length equals 14 residues. Trimming removed 5 bases at V and 3 bases at J, with 8 bases between. The CDR3 sequence: CASSPVYYNSPLHF. The CDR3 DNA sequence: TGTGCCAGCAGTCCGGTCTACTATAATTCACCCCTCCACTTT.

V is TRBV25-1 and J is TRBJ1-1, with 7 nucleotides matching TRBD1. The junction had 7 bases not matched to a gene; V was cut back by 2 bases and J by 10 bases. The CDR3 loop spans 13 amino acids. Germline loops: CDR1 MGHDK, CDR2 SYGVNS. As DNA, the CDR3 is TGTGCCAGCAGTGAACCCGGGACAGTGGGAGCTTTCTTT. This translates into CASSEPGTVGAFF.

This chain connects TRBV5-1 to TRBJ2-1, with D possibly being TRBD2 (5 bases). CDR1 and CDR2 (germline): SGHRS, YFSETQ. V lost 0 bases and J lost 2, with 9 bases in between. The CDR3 covers 15 residues. CDR3 DNA sequence: TGCGCCAGCAGCTTGGCTCTGGAGGCCTACAATGAGCAGTTCTTC. The encoded protein is CASSLALEAYNEQFF.

This chain joins TRBV7-2 and TRBJ2-1; 13 nucleotides agree with TRBD2. V gave up 5 bases and J gave up 3 bases; unmatched junction bases: 7. The CDR3 runs 17 residues. Germline values: CDR1 SGHTA, CDR2 FQGNSA. DNA for the CDR3: TGTGCCAGCAGCCGCCGGGGACTAGCGGGGAGCTACAATGAGCAGTTCTTC. Translating it yields CASSRRGLAGSYNEQFF.

This clone was counted once. The V call is TRBV2, the J call TRBJ2-1; no clear D. Trimming shortened V by 3 bases and J by 10 bases, and 19 bases separated the two germline ends. Per germline, CDR1 SNHLY and CDR2 FYNNEI. This CDR3 region has 15 residues. This CDR3 reads CASSEYPVVAFEQFF. The CDR3 DNA reads TGTGCCAGCAGTGAGTATCCGGTAGTTGCATTCGAGCAGTTCTTC.